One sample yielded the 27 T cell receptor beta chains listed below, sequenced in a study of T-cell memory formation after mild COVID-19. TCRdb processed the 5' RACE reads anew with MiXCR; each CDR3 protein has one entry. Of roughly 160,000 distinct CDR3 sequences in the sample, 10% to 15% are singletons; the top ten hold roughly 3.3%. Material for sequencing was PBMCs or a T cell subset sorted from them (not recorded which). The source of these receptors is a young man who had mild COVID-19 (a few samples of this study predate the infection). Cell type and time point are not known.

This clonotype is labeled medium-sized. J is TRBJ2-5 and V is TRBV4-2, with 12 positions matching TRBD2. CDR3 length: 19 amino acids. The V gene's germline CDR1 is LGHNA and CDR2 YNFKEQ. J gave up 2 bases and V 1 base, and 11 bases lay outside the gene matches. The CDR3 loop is CASSQVPLTLAGGQETQYF. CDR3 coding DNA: TGTGCCAGCAGCCAAGTCCCCCTCACTCTAGCGGGGGGGCAAGAGACCCAGTACTTC.

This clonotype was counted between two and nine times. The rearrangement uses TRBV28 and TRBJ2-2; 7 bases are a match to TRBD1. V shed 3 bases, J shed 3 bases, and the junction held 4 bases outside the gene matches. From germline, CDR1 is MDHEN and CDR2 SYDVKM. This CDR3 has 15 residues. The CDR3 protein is CASSLGQTYTGELFF. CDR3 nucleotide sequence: TGTGCCAGCAGTTTGGGACAGACCTACACCGGGGAGCTGTTTTTT.

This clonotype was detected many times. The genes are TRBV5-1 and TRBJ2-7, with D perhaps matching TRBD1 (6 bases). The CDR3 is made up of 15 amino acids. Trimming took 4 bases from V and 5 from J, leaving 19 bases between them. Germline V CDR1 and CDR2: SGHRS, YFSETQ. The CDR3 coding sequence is TGCGCCAGCAGCCGCAGGGTGGGGGCGAGCCACGAGCAGTACTTC. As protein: CASSRRVGASHEQYF.

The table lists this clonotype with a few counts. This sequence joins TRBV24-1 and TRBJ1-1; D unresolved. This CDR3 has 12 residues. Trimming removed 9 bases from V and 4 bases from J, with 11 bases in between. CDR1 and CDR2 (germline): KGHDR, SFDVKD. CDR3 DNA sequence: TGTGCCACCTCTACCCAAGGCACTGAAGCTTTCTTT. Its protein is CATSTQGTEAFF.

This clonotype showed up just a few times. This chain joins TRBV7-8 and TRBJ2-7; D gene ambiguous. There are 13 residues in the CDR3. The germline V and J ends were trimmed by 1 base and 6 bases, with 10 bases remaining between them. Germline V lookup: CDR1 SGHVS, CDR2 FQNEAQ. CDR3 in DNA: TGTGCCAGCAGCTTAGTTCTAGTCGGCGAGCAGTACGTC. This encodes CASSLVLVGEQYV.

In nucleotides, the CDR3 is TGCAGTGCTAGAGATCCCCGGGGTAGCGGTCGCACAGATACGCAGTATTTT. Translating gives CSARDPRGSGRTDTQYF. The chain combines TRBV20-1 with TRBJ2-3, with D tentatively TRBD2 (6 bases). Germline V CDR1 and CDR2: DFQATT, SNEGSKA (reference sequence). The V gene lost 0 bases and the J gene lost 1 base, with 17 bases spanning the gap. The CDR3 is 17 amino acids.

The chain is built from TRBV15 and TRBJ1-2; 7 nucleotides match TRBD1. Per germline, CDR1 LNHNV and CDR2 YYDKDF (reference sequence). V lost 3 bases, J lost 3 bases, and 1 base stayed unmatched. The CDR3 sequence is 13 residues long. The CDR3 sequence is CATSRGTDYGYTF. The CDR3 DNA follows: TGTGCCACCAGCAGGGGGACAGACTATGGCTACACCTTC.

CDR3 region: CAWTRYQETQYF. CDR3 DNA: TGTGCCTGGACCCGGTACCAAGAGACCCAGTACTTC. The V call is TRBV30, the J call TRBJ2-5; the D is unclear. Trimming removed 4 bases at V and 0 bases at J, with 6 bases between. Germline V gene lookup returns CDR1 GTSNPN and CDR2 SVGIG (reference sequence). The CDR3 has 12 amino acids.

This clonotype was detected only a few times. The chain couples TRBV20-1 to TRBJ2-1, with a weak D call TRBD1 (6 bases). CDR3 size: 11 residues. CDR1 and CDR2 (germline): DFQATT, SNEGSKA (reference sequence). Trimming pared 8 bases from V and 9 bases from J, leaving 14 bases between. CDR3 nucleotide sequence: TGCAGTCCTTCGACAGGTGTTGAGCAGTTCTTC. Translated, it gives CSPSTGVEQFF.

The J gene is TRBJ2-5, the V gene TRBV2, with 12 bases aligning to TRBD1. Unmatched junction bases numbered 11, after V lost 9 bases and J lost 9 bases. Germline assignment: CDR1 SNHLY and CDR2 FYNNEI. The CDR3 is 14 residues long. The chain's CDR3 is CASKPGQGAYPQYF. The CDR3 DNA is TGTGCCAGTAAGCCGGGACAGGGGGCCTACCCCCAGTACTTC.

The CDR3 protein is CASGTLGARGTEAFF. CDR3 coding DNA: TGTGCCAGCGGAACCCTCGGGGCCCGGGGCACTGAAGCTTTCTTT. The chain is built from TRBV6-6 and TRBJ1-1; possibly TRBD1 for D (5 bases). Trimming left V 8 bases short and J 4 bases short, with 20 bases between. The CDR3 covers 15 residues. Germline loops: CDR1 MNHNY, CDR2 SVGAGI (reference sequence).

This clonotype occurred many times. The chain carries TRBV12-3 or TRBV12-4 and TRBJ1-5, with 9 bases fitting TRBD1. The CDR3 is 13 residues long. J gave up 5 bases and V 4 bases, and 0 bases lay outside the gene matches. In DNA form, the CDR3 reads TGTGCCAGCAGTTACAGGGGGCATCAGCCCCAGCATTTT. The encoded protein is CASSYRGHQPQHF.

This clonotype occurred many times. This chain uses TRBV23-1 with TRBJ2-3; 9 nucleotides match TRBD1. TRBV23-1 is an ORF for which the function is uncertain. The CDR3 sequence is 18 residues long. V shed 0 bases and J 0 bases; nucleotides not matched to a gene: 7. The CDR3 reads CASSQSGDRVGSTDTQYF. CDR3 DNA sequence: TGCGCCAGCAGTCAATCGGGGGACAGGGTGGGTAGCACAGATACGCAGTATTTT.

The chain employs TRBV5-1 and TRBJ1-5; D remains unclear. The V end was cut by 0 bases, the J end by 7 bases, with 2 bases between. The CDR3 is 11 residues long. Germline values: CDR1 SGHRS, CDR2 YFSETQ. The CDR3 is CASSLEQPQHF. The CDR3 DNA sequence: TGCGCCAGCAGCTTGGAGCAGCCCCAGCATTTT.

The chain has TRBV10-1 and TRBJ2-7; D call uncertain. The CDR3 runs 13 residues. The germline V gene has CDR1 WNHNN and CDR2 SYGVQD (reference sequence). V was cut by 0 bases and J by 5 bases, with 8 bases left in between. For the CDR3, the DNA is TGCGCCAGCAGTGAGTCGACCGCCCACGAGCAGTACTTC. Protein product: CASSESTAHEQYF.

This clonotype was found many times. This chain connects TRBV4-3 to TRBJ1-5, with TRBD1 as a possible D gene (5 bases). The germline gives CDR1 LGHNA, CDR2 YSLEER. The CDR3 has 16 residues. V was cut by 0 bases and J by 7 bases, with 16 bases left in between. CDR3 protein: CASSQDLGRGRQPQHF. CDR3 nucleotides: TGCGCCAGCAGCCAAGATCTTGGTCGGGGGAGGCAGCCCCAGCATTTT.

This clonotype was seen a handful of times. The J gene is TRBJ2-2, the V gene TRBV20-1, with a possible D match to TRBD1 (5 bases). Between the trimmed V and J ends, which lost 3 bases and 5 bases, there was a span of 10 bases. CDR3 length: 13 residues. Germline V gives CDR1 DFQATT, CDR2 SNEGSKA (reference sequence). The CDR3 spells CSARGPGTGELFF. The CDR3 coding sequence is TGCAGTGCTAGGGGGCCAGGGACCGGGGAGCTGTTTTTT.

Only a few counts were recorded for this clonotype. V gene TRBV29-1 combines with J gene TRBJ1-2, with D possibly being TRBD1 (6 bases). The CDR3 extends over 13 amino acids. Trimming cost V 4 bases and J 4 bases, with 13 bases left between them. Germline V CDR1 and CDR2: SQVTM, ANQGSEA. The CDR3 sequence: CSVVPRGPYGYTF. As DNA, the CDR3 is TGCAGCGTTGTACCCAGGGGTCCCTATGGCTACACCTTC.

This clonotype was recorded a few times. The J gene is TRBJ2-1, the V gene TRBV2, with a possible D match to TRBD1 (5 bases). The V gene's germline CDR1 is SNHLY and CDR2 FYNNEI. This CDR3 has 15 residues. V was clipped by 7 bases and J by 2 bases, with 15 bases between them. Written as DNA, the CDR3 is TGTGCCAGCACTCATGGGCTAGGGGCCTACAATGAGCAGTTCTTC. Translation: CASTHGLGAYNEQFF.

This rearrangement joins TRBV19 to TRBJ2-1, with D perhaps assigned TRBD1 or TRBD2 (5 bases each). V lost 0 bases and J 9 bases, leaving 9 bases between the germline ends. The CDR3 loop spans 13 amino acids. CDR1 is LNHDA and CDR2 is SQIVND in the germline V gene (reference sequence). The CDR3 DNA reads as TGTGCCAGTAGTATAGATCGGGGCGGTGAGCAGTTCTTC. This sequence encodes CASSIDRGGEQFF.

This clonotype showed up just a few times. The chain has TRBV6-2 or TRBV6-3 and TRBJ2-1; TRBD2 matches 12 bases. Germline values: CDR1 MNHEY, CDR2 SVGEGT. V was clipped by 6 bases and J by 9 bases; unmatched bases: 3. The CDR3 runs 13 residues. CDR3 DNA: TGTGCCAGCAGACTAGCGGGGGGCAGTGAGCAGTTCTTC. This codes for CASRLAGGSEQFF.

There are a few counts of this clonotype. CDR3 protein: CASSQEGVRNTGELFF. The CDR3 DNA sequence: TGCGCCAGCAGCCAAGAAGGGGTTCGAAACACCGGGGAGCTGTTTTTT. The J gene is TRBJ2-2, the V gene TRBV4-3; the D gene is possibly TRBD1 (5 bases). This CDR3 has 16 amino acids. Deletions cut 0 bases from V and 2 bases from J, with 10 bases between. Germline V gene lookup returns CDR1 LGHNA and CDR2 YSLEER.

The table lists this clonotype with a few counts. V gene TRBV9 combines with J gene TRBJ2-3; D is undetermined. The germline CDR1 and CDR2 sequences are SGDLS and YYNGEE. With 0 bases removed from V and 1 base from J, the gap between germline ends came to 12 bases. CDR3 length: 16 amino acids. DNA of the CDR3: TGTGCCAGCAGCGTAGTTTTGGAAAGACGCACAGATACGCAGTATTTT. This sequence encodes CASSVVLERRTDTQYF.

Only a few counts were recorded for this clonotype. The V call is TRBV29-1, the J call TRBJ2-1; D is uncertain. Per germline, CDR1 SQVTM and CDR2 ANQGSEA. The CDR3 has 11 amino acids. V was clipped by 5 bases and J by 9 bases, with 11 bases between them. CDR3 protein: CSVPGYREQFF. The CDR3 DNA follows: TGCAGCGTTCCAGGCTACCGTGAGCAGTTCTTC.

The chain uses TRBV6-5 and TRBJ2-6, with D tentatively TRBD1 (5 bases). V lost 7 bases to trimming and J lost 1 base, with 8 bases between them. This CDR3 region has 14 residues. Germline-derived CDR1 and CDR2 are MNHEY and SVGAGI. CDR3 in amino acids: CASNSGSGANVLTF. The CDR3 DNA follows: TGTGCCAGCAACTCAGGGTCTGGGGCCAACGTCCTGACTTTC.

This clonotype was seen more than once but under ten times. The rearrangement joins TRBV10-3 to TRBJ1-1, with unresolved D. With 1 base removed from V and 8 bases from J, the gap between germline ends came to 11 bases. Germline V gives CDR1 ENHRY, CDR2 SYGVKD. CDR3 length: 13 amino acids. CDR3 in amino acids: CAISEYERGEAFF. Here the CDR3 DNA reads TGTGCCATCAGTGAGTACGAGCGAGGGGAAGCTTTCTTT.

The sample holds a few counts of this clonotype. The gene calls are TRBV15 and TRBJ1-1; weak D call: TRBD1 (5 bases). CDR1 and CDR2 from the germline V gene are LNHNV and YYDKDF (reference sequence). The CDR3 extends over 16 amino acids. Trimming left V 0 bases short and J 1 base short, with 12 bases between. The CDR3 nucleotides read TGTGCCACCAGCAGAGACGCCGGAACAGGGAACACTGAAGCTTTCTTT. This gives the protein CATSRDAGTGNTEAFF.